This TCR beta chain was sequenced during a study of control samples from healthy donors and cancer patients. TCRdb's copy holds only in-frame clones and misses some; the assay was immunoSEQ multiplex PCR. Found here are approximately 100,000 clones, roughly four fifths of them singletons; the top ten hold more than 1.5%. This clone was detected only a few times. V was cut by 6 bases and J by 0 bases, with 12 bases left in between. Germline CDR1 is MNHNY and CDR2 is SVGAGI (reference sequence). The CDR3 runs to 14 residues. The chain uses TRBV6-6 and TRBJ2-7, with D possibly being TRBD2 (6 bases). The TCR was taken from a man in his sixties in good health. The specimen sequenced was blood. The DNA of the CDR3 is TGTGCCAGCAGCCTGGGACTGGGCTCCTACGAGCAGTACTTC. Translation: CASSLGLGSYEQYF.